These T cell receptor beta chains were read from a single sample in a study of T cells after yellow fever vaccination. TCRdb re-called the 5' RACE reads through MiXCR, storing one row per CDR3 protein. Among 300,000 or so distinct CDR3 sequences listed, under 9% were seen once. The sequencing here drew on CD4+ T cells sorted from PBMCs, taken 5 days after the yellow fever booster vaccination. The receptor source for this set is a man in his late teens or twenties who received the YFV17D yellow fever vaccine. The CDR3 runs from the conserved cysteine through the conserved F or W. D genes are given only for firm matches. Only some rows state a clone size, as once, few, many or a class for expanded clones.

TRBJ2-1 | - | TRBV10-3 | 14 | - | CATSPGDSYNEQFF | TGTGCCACCAGCCCTGGGGACTCCTACAATGAGCAGTTCTTC
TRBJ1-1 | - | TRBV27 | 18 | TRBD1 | CASSLSGGQGGMNTEAFF | TGTGCCAGCAGTTTATCGGGGGGACAGGGAGGCATGAACACTGAAGCTTTCTTT
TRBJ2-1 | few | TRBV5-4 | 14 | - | CASSLEDSYNEQFF | TGTGCCAGCAGCTTGGAGGACTCCTACAATGAGCAGTTCTTC
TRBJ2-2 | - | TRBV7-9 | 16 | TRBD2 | CASSLAGTSGIGELFF | TGTGCCAGCAGCTTAGCGGGGACTAGCGGAATCGGGGAGCTGTTTTTT
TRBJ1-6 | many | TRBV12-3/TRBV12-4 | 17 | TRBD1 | CASSPGARQGANSPLHF | TGTGCCAGCAGTCCGGGGGCCCGACAGGGGGCTAATTCACCCCTCCACTTT
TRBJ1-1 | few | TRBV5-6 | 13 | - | CASSWEPFGEAFF | TGTGCCAGCAGCTGGGAGCCGTTCGGTGAAGCTTTCTTT
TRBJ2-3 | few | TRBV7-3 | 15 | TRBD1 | CASSSSRDRGDTQYF | TGTGCCAGCAGCTCCTCCCGGGACAGGGGAGATACGCAGTATTTT
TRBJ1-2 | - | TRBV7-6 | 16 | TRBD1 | CASSLAPGQGARGYTF | TGTGCCAGCAGCTTAGCACCGGGACAGGGGGCGCGCGGCTACACCTTC
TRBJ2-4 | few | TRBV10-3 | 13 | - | CAISPQAADIQYF | TGTGCCATCTCCCCACAGGCGGCGGACATTCAGTACTTC
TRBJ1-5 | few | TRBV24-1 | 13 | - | CAKGHYSNQPQHF | TGTGCCAAAGGACACTATAGCAATCAGCCCCAGCATTTT
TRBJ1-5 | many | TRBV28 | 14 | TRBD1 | CAGAPGQGSQPQHF | TGTGCCGGAGCACCCGGACAGGGAAGTCAGCCCCAGCATTTT
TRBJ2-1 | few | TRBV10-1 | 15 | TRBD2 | CASSSSGGAGNEQFF | TGCGCCAGCAGTTCTAGCGGGGGGGCAGGTAATGAGCAGTTCTTC
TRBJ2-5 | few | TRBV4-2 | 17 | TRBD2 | CASSHPGLAGDRETQYF | TGTGCCAGCAGCCACCCCGGACTAGCGGGGGACCGAGAGACCCAGTACTTC
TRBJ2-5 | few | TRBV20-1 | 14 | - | CSATEDSYQETQYF | TGCAGTGCTACCGAGGACTCGTACCAAGAGACCCAGTACTTC
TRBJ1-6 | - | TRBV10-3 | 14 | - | CAISESTQRSPLHF | TGTGCCATCAGTGAGTCGACTCAGCGGTCACCCCTCCACTTT
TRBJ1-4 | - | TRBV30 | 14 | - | CAWSVQAGGEKLFF | TGTGCCTGGAGTGTACAGGCAGGAGGGGAAAAACTGTTTTTT
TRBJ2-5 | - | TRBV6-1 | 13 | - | CATSRDNSETQYF | TGTGCCACCTCCCGGGACAATAGCGAGACCCAGTACTTC
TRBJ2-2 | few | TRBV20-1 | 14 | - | CSAPGGQNTGELFF | TGCAGTGCCCCCGGTGGGCAGAACACCGGGGAGCTGTTTTTT
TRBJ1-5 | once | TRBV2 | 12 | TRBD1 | CASRTGRQPQHF | TGTGCCAGCAGGACAGGGCGACAGCCCCAGCATTTT
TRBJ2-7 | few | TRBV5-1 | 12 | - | CASSTNRDEQYF | TGCGCCAGCAGCACAAACAGGGACGAGCAGTACTTC
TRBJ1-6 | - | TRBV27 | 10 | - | CASSQSPLHF | TGTGCCAGCAGTCAATCACCCCTCCACTTT
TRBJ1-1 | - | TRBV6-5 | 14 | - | CASSPGILNTEAFF | TGTGCCAGCAGCCCGGGGATACTGAACACTGAAGCTTTCTTT
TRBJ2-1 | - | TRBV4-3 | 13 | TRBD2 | CASSQERLAGEFF | TGCGCCAGCAGCCAAGAGAGGCTAGCGGGGGAGTTCTTC
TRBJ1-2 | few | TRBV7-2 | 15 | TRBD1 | CASSLPGQGNYGYTF | TGTGCCAGCAGCTTGCCGGGACAGGGGAACTATGGCTACACCTTC
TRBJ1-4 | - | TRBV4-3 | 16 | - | CASSQDTRGFNEKLFF | TGCGCCAGCAGCCAAGATACTAGAGGGTTCAATGAAAAACTGTTTTTT
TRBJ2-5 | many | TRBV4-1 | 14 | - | CASSQGAQQETQYF | TGCGCCAGCAGCCAGGGGGCCCAGCAAGAGACCCAGTACTTC
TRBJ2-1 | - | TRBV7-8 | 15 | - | CASSFGGASFNEQFF | TGTGCCAGCAGCTTTGGCGGGGCCAGTTTCAATGAGCAGTTCTTC
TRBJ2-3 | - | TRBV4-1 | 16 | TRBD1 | CASSQEGGPAPDTQYF | TGCGCCAGCAGCCAAGAAGGGGGCCCAGCCCCAGATACGCAGTATTTT
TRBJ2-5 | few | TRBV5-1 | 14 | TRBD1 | CASSEGQGVETQYF | TGCGCCAGCAGCGAAGGACAGGGGGTAGAGACCCAGTACTTC
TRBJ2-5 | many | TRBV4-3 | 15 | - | CASSQDGTRGETQYF | TGCGCCAGCAGCCAAGATGGGACAAGGGGAGAGACCCAGTACTTC
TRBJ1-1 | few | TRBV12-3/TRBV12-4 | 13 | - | CATTPDVRTEAFF | TGTGCCACGACGCCCGACGTGAGGACTGAAGCTTTCTTT
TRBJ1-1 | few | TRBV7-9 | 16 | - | CASSSAQAAWRTEAFF | TGTGCCAGCAGCTCGGCTCAGGCAGCCTGGCGGACTGAAGCTTTCTTT
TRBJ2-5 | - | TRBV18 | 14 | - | CASSASGIRETQYF | TGTGCCAGCTCAGCATCAGGGATTCGAGAGACCCAGTACTTC
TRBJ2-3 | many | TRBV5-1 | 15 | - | CASSLGLASTDTQYF | TGCGCCAGCAGCTTGGGGCTAGCTAGCACAGATACGCAGTATTTT
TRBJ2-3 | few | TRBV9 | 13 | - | CASSGLYTDTQYF | TGTGCCAGCAGCGGCTTATACACAGATACGCAGTATTTT
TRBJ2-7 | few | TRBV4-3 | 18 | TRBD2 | CASSPRLSGGADPYEQYF | TGCGCCAGCAGCCCTCGTCTTTCGGGGGGGGCCGATCCCTACGAGCAGTACTTC
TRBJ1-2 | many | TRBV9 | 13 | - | CASSVRWFGGYTF | TGTGCCAGCAGCGTCAGGTGGTTTGGTGGCTACACCTTC
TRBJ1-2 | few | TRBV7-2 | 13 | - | CASNTGDTYGYTF | TGTGCCAGCAATACCGGGGACACCTATGGCTACACCTTC
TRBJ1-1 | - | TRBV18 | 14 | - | CASSLAGPNTEAFF | TGTGCCAGCTCACTAGCAGGACCGAACACTGAAGCTTTCTTT
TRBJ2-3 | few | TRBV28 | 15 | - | CASSLYRRPLGTQYF | TGTGCCAGCAGTTTATACCGGAGACCCCTAGGCACGCAGTATTTT
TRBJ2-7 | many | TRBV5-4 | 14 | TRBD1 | CASSGGQGFYEQYF | TGTGCCAGCAGCGGTGGACAGGGTTTCTACGAGCAGTACTTC
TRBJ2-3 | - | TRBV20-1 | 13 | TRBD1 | CSAGQASTDTQYF | TGCAGTGCGGGACAGGCGTCCACAGATACGCAGTATTTT
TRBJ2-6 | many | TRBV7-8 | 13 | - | CASSFSGANVLTF | TGTGCCAGCAGCTTCTCTGGGGCCAACGTCCTGACTTTC
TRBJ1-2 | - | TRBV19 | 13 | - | CASTKPGVYGYTF | TGTGCCAGTACCAAACCTGGGGTATATGGCTACACCTTC
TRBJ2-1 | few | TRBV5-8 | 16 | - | CASSPFRGSSYNEQFF | TGTGCCAGCAGCCCGTTTAGGGGGAGCTCCTACAATGAGCAGTTCTTC
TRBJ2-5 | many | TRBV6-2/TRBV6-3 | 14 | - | CASSPEGGRETQYF | TGTGCCAGCAGTCCCGAAGGGGGTAGGGAGACCCAGTACTTC
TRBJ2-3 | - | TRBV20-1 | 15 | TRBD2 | CSARNLADLTDTQYF | TGCAGTGCCCGAAACCTAGCGGACCTCACAGATACGCAGTATTTT
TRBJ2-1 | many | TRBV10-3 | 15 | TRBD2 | CAISVQPSGEDEQFF | TGTGCCATCAGTGTCCAACCTAGCGGGGAGGACGAGCAGTTCTTC
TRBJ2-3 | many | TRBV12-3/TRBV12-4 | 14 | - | CASSLRTGTDTQYF | TGTGCCAGCAGCCTCCGCACAGGGACAGATACGCAGTATTTT
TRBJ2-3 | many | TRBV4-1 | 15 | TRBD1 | CASSLGTGRTDTQYF | TGCGCCAGCAGCCTTGGGACAGGGAGGACAGATACGCAGTATTTT
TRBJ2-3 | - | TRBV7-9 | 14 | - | CASSLFGGPDTQYF | TGTGCCAGCAGCTTATTTGGGGGCCCAGATACGCAGTATTTT
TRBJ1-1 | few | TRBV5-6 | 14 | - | CASSLGGLGTEAFF | TGTGCCAGCAGCTTGGGGGGGCTGGGCACTGAAGCTTTCTTT
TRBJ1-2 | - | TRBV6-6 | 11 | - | CASSYYGGYTF | TGTGCCAGCAGTTACTACGGCGGCTACACCTTC
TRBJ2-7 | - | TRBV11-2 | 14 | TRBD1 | CASSLRTGAYEQYF | TGTGCCAGCAGCTTAAGGACAGGGGCGTACGAGCAGTACTTC
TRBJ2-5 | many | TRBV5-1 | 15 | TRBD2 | CASSWVSAGEETQYF | TGCGCCAGCAGCTGGGTTTCGGCGGGGGAAGAGACCCAGTACTTC
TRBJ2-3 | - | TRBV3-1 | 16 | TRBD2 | CASRGTSGASTDTQYF | TGTGCCAGCAGAGGGACTAGCGGGGCAAGCACAGATACGCAGTATTTT
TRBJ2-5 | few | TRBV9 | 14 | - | CASSVNIGGSSQYF | TGTGCCAGCAGCGTAAACATCGGGGGATCCTCCCAGTACTTC
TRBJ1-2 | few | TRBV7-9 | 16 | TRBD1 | CASSTGTGNVIYGYTF | TGTGCCAGCAGCACCGGGACAGGAAATGTGATCTATGGCTACACCTTC
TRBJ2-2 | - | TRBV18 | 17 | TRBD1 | CASSPWDRGTNTGELFF | TGTGCCAGCTCACCTTGGGACAGGGGGACGAACACCGGGGAGCTGTTTTTT